Shown below are 13 T cell receptor beta chains from a single sample sequenced in a study of T cell responses to AZD1222 COVID-19 vaccine. Repertoires were generated with immunoSEQ multiplex PCR, while TCRdb's copy carries only in-frame clones and drops some. The sample includes 95,000 to 150,000 clones, approximately 85% of them seen just once. The sequences come from peripheral blood, collected on day 0 of AZD1222 vaccination. The source of these receptors is an adult in good health.

This chain uses TRBV6-5 with TRBJ2-7, with 12 bases fitting TRBD2. The V gene end was trimmed by 2 bases and the J gene end by 6 bases; junction bases not matched to a gene: 2. Germline values: CDR1 MNHEY, CDR2 SVGAGI. The length of the CDR3 is 14 residues. DNA for the CDR3: TGTGCCAGCAGTTACGCTAGCGGGGGGGCCGAGCAGTACTTC. Its protein product is CASSYASGGAEQYF.

In this sample, this clone turned up once. This chain uses TRBV5-8 with TRBJ2-1; D tentatively fits TRBD1 or TRBD2 (6 bases each). Germline lookup yields CDR1 SGHTS and CDR2 YDEGEE. This CDR3 has 13 residues. Trimming took 5 bases from V and 7 from J, leaving 13 bases between them. This CDR3 is CASSVWGANEQFF. The CDR3 nucleotides are TGTGCCAGCAGTGTTTGGGGGGCGAATGAGCAGTTCTTC.

The chain recombines TRBV6-5 with TRBJ1-1; D is unresolved. The CDR3 is made up of 15 amino acids. V lost 0 bases, J lost 5 bases, and 13 bases lay in between. The germline gives CDR1 MNHEY, CDR2 SVGAGI. CDR3 sequence (DNA): TGTGCCAGCAGTTACTCTTCGCAGTCGGGAACTGAAGCTTTCTTT. Protein product: CASSYSSQSGTEAFF.

The genes are TRBV24-1 and TRBJ2-5, with 9 bases aligning to TRBD2. The CDR3 spans 15 residues. After removal of 5 bases from V and 1 base from J, the junction contained 4 bases not matched to a gene. Germline V lookup: CDR1 KGHDR, CDR2 SFDVKD. The CDR3 sequence: CATSGRGGSQETQYF. The DNA for the CDR3 is TGTGCCACCAGTGGGCGGGGGGGGAGCCAAGAGACCCAGTACTTC.

The gene calls are TRBV3-1 (or the pseudogene TRBV3-2) and TRBJ1-1; possible D gene TRBD1, 5 bases. The V and J ends lost 4 bases and 8 bases respectively, with 20 bases between them. The length of the CDR3 is 15 residues. Germline V gives CDR1 LGHDT, CDR2 YNNKEL (reference sequence). The CDR3 bases are TGTGCCAGCAGCCTGAGTCATGGGGGATCCATCGAAGCTTTCTTT. Translated, it gives CASSLSHGGSIEAFF.

V gene TRBV2 combines with J gene TRBJ1-6; no definite D call. Per germline, CDR1 SNHLY and CDR2 FYNNEI. The CDR3 consists of 15 residues. V lost 3 bases and J 5 bases, leaving 11 bases between the germline ends. In DNA form, the CDR3 reads TGTGCCAGCAGTGAGAATGGGAAGGATAATTCACCCCTCCACTTT. It yields the protein CASSENGKDNSPLHF.

V and J are TRBV9 and TRBJ2-7; 14 nucleotides agree with TRBD2. From germline, CDR1 is SGDLS and CDR2 YYNGEE. This CDR3 has 15 amino acids. J was trimmed by 3 bases and V by 2 bases; bases with no gene match: 1. The CDR3: CASSVGTSGSYEQYF. The CDR3 DNA follows: TGTGCCAGCAGCGTCGGGACTAGCGGGAGCTACGAGCAGTACTTC.

Only one count was recorded for this clone. The rearrangement links TRBV5-4 to TRBJ1-1; 8 bases agree with TRBD1. Germline CDR1 reads SGHNT; CDR2 reads YYREEE (reference sequence). The junction had 13 bases not matched to a gene; V was cut back by 4 bases and J by 11 bases. This CDR3 has 14 residues. This CDR3 is CASSLQGAQMLAFF. For the CDR3, the DNA is TGTGCCAGCAGCCTGCAGGGGGCGCAGATGTTGGCTTTCTTT.

The chain employs TRBV30 and TRBJ1-2, with D perhaps matching TRBD1 (6 bases). V was clipped by 3 bases and J by 4 bases, with 9 bases between them. Per the germline V gene, CDR1 is GTSNPN and CDR2 is SVGIG (reference sequence). This CDR3 region has 12 residues. CDR3 in DNA: TGTGCCTGGAGCTCGGGGGCCTATGGCTACACCTTC. This sequence encodes CAWSSGAYGYTF.

Notes on this clone: This sample also contains other DNA sequences that code for the same CDR3. This chain joins TRBV7-2 and TRBJ1-2; D remains ambiguous. V was clipped by 1 base and J by 7 bases, with 4 bases between them. The CDR3 extends over 11 amino acids. Germline loops: CDR1 SGHTA, CDR2 FQGNSA. The chain's CDR3 is CASSLGGGYTF. Here the CDR3 DNA reads TGTGCCAGCAGCTTAGGCGGTGGCTACACCTTC. Full variable domain (remainder filled in from reference TRBV7-2 and TRBJ1-2): GAGVSQSPSNKVTEKGKDVELRCDPISGHTALYWYRQSLGQGLEFLIYFQGNSAPDKSGLPSDRFSAERTGGSVSTLTIQRTQQEDSAVYLCASSLGGGYTFGSGTRLTVV.

This chain joins TRBV11-2 and TRBJ2-7; no clear D. Trimming left V 5 bases short and J 2 bases short, with 10 bases between. The CDR3 has 13 amino acids. CDR1 and CDR2 (germline): SGHAT, FQNNGV. The CDR3 loop is CASSPRGTYEQYF. In nucleotides, the CDR3 is TGTGCCAGCAGCCCCAGAGGAACCTACGAGCAGTACTTC.

This clone was found once. The V call is TRBV5-1, the J call TRBJ2-2; 9 bases are a match to TRBD1. V lost 3 bases and J lost 1; bases outside the gene matches: 16. The CDR3 is made up of 20 amino acids. Germline V lookup: CDR1 SGHRS, CDR2 YFSETQ. DNA for the CDR3: TGCGCCAGCAGCTACCGTCGGGGACAGGGACCCACTCTGAACACCGGGGAGCTGTTTTTT. Protein: CASSYRRGQGPTLNTGELFF.

The genes are TRBV19 and TRBJ1-4; tentatively, D is TRBD1 (5 bases). The germline CDR1 and CDR2 sequences are LNHDA and SQIVND (reference sequence). There are 12 residues in the CDR3. V gave up 8 bases and J gave up 6 bases, with 10 bases separating them. The chain's CDR3 is CASQGADEKLFF. The CDR3 DNA is TGTGCCAGTCAAGGGGCCGATGAAAAACTGTTTTTT.